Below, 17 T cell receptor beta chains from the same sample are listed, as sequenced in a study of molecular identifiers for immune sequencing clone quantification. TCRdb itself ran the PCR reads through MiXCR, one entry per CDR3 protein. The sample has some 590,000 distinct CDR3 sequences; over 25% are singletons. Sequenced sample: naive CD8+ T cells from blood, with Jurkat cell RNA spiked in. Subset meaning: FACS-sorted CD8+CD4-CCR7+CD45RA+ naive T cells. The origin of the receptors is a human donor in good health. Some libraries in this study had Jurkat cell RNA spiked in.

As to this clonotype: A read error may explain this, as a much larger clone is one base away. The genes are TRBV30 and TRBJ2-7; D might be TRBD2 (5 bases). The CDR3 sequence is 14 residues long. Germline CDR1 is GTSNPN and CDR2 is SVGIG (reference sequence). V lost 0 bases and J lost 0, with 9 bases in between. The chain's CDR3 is CAWSVKGVSYEQYF. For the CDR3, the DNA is TGTGCCTGGAGTGTTAAGGGAGTCTCCTACGAGCAGTACTTC.

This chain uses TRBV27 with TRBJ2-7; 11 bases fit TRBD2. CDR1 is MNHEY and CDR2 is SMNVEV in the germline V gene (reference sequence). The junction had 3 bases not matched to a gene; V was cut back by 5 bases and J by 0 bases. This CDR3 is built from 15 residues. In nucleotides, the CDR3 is TGTGCCAGCAGTAGGACTAGCGGGCACTCCTACGAGCAGTACTTC. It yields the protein CASSRTSGHSYEQYF.

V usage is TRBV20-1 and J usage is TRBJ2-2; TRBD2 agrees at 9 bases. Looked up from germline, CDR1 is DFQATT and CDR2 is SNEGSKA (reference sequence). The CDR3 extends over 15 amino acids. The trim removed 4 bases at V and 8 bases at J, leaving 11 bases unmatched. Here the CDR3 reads CSATDYSGRTGELFF. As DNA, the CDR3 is TGCAGTGCTACAGACTATAGCGGGAGAACTGGGGAGCTGTTTTTT.

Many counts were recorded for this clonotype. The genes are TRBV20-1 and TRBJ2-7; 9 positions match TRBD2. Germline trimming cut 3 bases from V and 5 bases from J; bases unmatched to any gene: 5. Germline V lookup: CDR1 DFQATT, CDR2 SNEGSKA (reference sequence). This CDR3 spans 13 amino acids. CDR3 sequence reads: CSARGTSSDEQYF. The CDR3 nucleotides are TGCAGTGCTAGGGGGACTAGCAGTGACGAGCAGTACTTC.

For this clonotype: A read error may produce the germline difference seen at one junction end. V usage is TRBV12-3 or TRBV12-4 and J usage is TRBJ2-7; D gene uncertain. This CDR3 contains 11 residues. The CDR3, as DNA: TGTGCCAGCAGTATTAGCTACGAGCAGCACTTC. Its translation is CASSISYEQHF.

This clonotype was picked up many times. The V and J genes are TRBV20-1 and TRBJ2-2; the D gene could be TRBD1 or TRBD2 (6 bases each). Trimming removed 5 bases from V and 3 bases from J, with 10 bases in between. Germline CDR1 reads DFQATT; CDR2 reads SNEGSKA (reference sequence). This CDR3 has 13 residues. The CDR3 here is CSAPGADTGELFF. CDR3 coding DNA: TGCAGTGCTCCGGGGGCTGACACCGGGGAGCTGTTTTTT.

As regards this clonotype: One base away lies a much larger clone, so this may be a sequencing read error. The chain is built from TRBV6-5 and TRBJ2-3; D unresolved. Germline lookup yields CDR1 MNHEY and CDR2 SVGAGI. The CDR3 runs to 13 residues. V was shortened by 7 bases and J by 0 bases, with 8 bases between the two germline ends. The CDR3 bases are TGTGCCAGCAAAGTTCGAAGCACAGATACGCAGTATTTT. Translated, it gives CASKVRSTDTQYF.

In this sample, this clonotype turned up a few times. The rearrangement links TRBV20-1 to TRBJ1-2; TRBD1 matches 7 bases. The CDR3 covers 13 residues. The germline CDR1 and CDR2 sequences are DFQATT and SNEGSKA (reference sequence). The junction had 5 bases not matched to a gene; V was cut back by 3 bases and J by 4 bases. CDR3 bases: TGCAGTGCTAGTGCCGGGACAGCCTATGGCTACACCTTC. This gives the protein CSASAGTAYGYTF.

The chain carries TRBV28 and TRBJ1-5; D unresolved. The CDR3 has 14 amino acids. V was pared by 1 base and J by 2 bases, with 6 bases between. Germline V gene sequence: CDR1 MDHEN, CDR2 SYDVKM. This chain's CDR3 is CASSLFSRNQPQHF. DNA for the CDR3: TGTGCCAGCAGTTTATTTAGTCGCAATCAGCCCCAGCATTTT.

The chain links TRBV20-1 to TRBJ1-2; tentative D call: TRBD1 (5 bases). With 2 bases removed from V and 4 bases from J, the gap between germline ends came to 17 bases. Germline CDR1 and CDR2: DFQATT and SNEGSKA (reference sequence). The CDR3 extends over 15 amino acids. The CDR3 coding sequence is TGCAGTGCTAGATCCGGGACCGCCGACTTCTATGGCTACACCTTC. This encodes CSARSGTADFYGYTF.

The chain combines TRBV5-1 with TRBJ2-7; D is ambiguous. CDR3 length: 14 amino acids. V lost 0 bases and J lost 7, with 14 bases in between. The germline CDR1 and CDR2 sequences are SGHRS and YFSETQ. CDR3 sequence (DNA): TGCGCCAGCAGCTTGGAGAACAACAACAATGAGCAGTACTTC. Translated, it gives CASSLENNNNEQYF.

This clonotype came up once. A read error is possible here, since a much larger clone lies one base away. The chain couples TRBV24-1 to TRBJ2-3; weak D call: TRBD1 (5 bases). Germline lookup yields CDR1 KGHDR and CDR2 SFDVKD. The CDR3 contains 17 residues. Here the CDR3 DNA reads TGTGCCACCAGTTATTTGGAACCCTCCAAGGGGACAGATACGCAGTATTTT. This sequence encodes CATSYLEPSKGTDTQYF.

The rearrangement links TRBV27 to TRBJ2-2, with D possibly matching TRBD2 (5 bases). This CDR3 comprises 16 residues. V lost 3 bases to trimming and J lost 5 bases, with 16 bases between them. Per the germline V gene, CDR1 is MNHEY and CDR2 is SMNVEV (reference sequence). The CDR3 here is CASSFSGRVSTGELFF. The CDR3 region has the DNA TGTGCCAGCAGTTTCTCTGGGCGGGTGTCGACCGGGGAGCTGTTTTTT.

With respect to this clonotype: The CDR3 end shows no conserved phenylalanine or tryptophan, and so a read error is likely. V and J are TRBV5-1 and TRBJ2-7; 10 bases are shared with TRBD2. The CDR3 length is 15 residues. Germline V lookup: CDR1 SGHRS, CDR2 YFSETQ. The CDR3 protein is CASSLYSGGSYAQYL. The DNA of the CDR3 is TGCGCCAGCAGCTTGTATAGCGGGGGGTCCTACGCGCAGTACCTC.

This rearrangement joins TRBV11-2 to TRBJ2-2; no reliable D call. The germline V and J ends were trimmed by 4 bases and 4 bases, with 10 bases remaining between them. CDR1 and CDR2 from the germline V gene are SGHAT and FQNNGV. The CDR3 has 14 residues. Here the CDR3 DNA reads TGTGCCAGCAGCTCCCCCCAGGTCACCGGGGAGCTGTTTTTT. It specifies CASSSPQVTGELFF.

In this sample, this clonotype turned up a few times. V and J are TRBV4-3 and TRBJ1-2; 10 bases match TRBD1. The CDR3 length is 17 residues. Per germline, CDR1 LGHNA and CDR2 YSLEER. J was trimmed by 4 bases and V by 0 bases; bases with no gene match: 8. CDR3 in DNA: TGCGCCAGCAGCCAAGACGTGGGGACAGGGGCCCTCTATGGCTACACCTTC. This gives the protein CASSQDVGTGALYGYTF.

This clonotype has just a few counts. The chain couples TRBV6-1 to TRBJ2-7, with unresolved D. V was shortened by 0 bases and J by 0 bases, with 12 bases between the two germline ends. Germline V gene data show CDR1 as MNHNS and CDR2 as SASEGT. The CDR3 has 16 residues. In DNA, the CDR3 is TGTGCCAGCAGTGAAGCCAACAGCCTCTCCTCCTACGAGCAGTACTTC. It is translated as CASSEANSLSSYEQYF.